What follows is one T cell receptor (beta chain) and its context. Its target is not known. The CDR3 totals 16 residues. After removal of 2 bases from V and 0 bases from J, the junction contained 4 bases not matched to a gene. CDR1 is KGHSH and CDR2 is LQKENI in the germline V gene. The record originates from a study of cytomegalovirus exposure and HLA in healthy donors. Study-level findings and limits: Reportedly, HLA-A and HLA-B alleles of most subjects were accurately predicted from TCR beta. Previously analyzed data showed that most TCR beta V segments were productive at a frequency of about 87% or about 30%. Despite most TCR sequences being rare, some public TCRs occurred in many donors.

A multiplex PCR was run with 60 Vbeta primers and 13 Jbeta primers. Libraries were prepared by immunoSEQ multiplex PCR; TCRdb keeps only in-frame clonotypes and omits some of them. This table has about 150,000 clones, more than 75% appearing once. The origin of this receptor is a man aged 25-45 years in good health and CMV-seropositive. Sequences were obtained from PBMCs. The gene calls are TRBV18 and TRBJ2-1; 7 bases match TRBD2. The CDR3 sequence is CASSPRSGGSYNEQFF. CDR3 coding DNA: TGTGCCAGCTCACCAAGGTCGGGAGGCTCCTACAATGAGCAGTTCTTC.